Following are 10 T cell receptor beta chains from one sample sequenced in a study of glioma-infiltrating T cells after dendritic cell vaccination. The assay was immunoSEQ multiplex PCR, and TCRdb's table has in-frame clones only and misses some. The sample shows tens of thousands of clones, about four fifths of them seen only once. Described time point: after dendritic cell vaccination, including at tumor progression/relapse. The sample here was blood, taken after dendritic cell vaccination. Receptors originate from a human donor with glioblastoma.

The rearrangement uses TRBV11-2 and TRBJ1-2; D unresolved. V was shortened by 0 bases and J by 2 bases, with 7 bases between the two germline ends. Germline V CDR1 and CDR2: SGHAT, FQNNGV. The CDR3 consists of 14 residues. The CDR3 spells CASSLDPVNYGYTF. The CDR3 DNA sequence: TGTGCCAGCAGCTTAGACCCAGTGAACTATGGCTACACCTTC. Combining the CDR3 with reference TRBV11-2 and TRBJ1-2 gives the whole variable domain EAGVAQSPRYKIIEKRQSVAFWCNPISGHATLYWYQQILGQGPKLLIQFQNNGVVDDSQLPKDRFSAERLKGVDSTLKIQPAKLEDSAVYLCASSLDPVNYGYTFGSGTRLTVV.

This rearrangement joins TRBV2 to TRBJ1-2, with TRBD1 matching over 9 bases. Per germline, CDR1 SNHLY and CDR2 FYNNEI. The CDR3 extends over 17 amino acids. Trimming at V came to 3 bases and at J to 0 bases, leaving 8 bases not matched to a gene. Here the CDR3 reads CASSDTTGQGTNYGYTF. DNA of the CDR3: TGTGCCAGCAGTGATACTACCGGACAGGGGACTAACTATGGCTACACCTTC.

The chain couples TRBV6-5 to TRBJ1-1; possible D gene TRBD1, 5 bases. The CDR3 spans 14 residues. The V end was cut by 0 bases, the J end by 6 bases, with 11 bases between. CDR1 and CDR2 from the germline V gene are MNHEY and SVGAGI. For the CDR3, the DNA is TGTGCCAGCAGTTACTCGCGGGGGGAGGCTGAAGCTTTCTTT. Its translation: CASSYSRGEAEAFF.

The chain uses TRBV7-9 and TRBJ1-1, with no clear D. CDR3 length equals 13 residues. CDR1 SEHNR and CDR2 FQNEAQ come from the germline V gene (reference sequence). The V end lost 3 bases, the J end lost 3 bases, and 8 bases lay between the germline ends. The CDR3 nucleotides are TGTGCCAGCAGCTTCTCCGGTGACACTGAAGCTTTCTTT. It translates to CASSFSGDTEAFF. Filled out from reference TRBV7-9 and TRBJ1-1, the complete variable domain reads DTGVSQNPRHKITKRGQNVTFRCDPISEHNRLYWYRQTLGQGPEFLTYFQNEAQLEKSRLLSDRFSAERPKGSFSTLEIQRTEQGDSAMYLCASSFSGDTEAFFGQGTRLTVV.

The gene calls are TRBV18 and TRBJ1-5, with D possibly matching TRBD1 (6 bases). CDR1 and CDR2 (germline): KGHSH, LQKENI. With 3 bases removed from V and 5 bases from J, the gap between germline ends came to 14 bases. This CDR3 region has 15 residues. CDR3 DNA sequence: TGTGCCAGCTCACCCGGAGGGGGGGGGCATCAGCCCCAGCATTTT. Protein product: CASSPGGGGHQPQHF.

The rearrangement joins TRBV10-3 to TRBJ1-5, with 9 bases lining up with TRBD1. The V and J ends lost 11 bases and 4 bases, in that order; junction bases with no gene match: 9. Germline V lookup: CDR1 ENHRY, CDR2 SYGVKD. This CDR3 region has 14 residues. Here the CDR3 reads CAVKGQGDNQPQHF. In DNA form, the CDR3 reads TGTGCCGTAAAGGGACAGGGTGATAATCAGCCCCAGCATTTT.

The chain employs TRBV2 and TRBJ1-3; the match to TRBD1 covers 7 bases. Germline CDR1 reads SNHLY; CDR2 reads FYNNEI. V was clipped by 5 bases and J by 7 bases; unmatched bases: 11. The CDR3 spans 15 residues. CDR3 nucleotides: TGTGCCAGCAGTTTGGTCACAGGGGATAGCAACACCATATATTTT. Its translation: CASSLVTGDSNTIYF.

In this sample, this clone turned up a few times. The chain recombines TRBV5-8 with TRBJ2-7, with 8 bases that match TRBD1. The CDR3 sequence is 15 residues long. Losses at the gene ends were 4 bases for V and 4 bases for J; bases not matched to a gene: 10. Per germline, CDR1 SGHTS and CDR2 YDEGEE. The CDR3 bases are TGTGCCAGCAGCCTGTCTGGACAGGGAGATTACGAGCAGTACTTC. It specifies CASSLSGQGDYEQYF.

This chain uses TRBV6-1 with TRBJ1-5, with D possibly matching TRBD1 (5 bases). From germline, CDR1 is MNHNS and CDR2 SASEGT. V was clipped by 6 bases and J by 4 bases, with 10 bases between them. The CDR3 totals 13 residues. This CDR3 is CASRGTLNQPQHF. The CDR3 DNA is TGTGCCAGCAGGGGGACTTTAAATCAGCCCCAGCATTTT.

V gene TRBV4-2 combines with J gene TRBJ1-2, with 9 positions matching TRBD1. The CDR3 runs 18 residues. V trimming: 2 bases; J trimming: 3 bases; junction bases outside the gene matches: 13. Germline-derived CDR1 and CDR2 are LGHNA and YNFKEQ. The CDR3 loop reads CASSQSTGGVKTYYGYTF. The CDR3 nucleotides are TGTGCCAGCAGCCAATCTACAGGGGGCGTAAAAACTTACTATGGCTACACCTTC.